Given below is one T cell receptor beta chain in context. Its antigen is not identified. The sample belongs to a study of cytomegalovirus exposure and HLA in healthy donors. Donors counted as nominally healthy when sampled, yet unrecorded immune exposures were likely. V shed 5 bases and J shed 2 bases, with 6 bases lying between them. This CDR3 has 12 amino acids. The germline CDR1 and CDR2 sequences are SGHRS and YFSETQ. General observations from the study: A later analysis reportedly found fewer N-insertions in an Asian-associated ancestry cluster than the roughly 700-donor mean. Most sequenced TCRs were rare (though some public TCRs occurred in many donors).

It was with 60 Vbeta and 13 Jbeta primers that the PCR ran. Clones were read by immunoSEQ multiplex PCR, and TCRdb kept only the in-frame ones, dropping some. In the table there are some 180,000 clones, 60% to 85% of which are singletons. The receptor was derived from a male donor in good health and CMV-seronegative. The chain employs TRBV5-1 and TRBJ2-3; D gene ambiguous. Sequencing used PBMCs. CDR3 loop: CASRGITDTQYF. In DNA form, the CDR3 reads TGCGCCAGCAGGGGCATCACAGATACGCAGTATTTT.